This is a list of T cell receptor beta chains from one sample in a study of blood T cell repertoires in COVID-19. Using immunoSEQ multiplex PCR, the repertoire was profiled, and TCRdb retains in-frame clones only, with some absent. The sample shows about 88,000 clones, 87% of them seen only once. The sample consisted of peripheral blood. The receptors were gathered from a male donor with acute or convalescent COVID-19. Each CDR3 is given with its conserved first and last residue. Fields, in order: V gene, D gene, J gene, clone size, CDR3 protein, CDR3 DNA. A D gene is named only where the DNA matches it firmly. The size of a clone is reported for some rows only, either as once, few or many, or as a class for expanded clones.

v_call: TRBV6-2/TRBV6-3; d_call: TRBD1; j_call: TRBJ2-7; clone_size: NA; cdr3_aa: CASSYGSGTGSTYEQYF; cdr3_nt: TGTGCCAGCAGTTACGGATCCGGGACAGGGTCAACCTACGAGCAGTACTTC
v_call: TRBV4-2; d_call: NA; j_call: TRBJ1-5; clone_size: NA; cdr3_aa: CASSQEDRLNQPQHF; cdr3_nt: TGTGCCAGCAGCCAGGAAGACAGGCTAAATCAGCCCCAGCATTTT
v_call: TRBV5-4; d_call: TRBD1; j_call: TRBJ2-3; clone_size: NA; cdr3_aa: CASSPWGGQGRGTQYF; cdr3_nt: TGTGCCAGCAGCCCCTGGGGGGGACAGGGGCGGGGTACGCAGTATTTT
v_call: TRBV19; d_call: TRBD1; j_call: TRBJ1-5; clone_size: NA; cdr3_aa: CASSIDSGGRTRQPQHF; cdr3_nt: TGTGCCAGTAGTATAGATTCAGGGGGCCGGACGCGTCAGCCCCAGCATTTT
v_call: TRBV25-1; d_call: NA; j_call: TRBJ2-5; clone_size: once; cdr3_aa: CASRRGETQYF; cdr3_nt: TGTGCCAGCAGAAGGGGTGAGACCCAGTACTTC
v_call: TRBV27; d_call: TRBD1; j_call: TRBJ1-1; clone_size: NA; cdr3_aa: CASSPRQGTTEAFF; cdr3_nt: TGTGCCAGCAGTCCGAGACAGGGAACCACTGAAGCTTTCTTT
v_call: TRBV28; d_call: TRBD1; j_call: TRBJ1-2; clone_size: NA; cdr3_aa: CASSPGTGTLSSGYTF; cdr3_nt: TGTGCCAGCAGTCCCGGGACAGGGACTCTATCCAGTGGCTACACCTTC
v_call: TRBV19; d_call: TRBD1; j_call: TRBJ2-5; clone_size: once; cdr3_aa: CASSILGQGTQETQYF; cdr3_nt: TGTGCCAGTAGTATCTTAGGACAGGGGACGCAAGAGACCCAGTACTTC
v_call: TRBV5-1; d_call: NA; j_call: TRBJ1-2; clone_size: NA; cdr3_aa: CASSLERDYGYTF; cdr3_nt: TGCGCCAGCAGCTTGGAGAGGGACTATGGCTACACCTTC
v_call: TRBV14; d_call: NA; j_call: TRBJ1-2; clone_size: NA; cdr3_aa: CASSQVGGIYGYTF; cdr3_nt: TGTGCCAGCAGCCAAGTTGGGGGGATCTATGGCTACACCTTC
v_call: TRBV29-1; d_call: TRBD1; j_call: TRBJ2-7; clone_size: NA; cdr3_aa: CSVETGYHEQYF; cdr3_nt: TGCAGCGTTGAGACAGGGTACCACGAGCAGTACTTC
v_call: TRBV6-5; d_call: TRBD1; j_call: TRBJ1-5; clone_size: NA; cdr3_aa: CAIGTGFEPQHF; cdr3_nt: TGTGCCATCGGGACAGGGTTTGAGCCCCAGCATTTT
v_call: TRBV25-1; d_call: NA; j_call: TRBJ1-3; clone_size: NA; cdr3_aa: CASSSTGRNTIYF; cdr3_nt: TGTGCCAGCAGTTCTACAGGGAGAAACACCATATATTTT
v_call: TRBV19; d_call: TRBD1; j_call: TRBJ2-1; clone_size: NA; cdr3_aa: CASSGQGGYNEQFF; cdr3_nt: TGTGCCAGTAGCGGACAGGGGGGATACAATGAGCAGTTCTTC
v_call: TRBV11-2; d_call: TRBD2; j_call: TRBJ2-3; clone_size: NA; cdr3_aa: CASSLGLAGGTDTQYF; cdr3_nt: TGTGCCAGCAGCTTAGGCCTAGCGGGGGGCACAGATACGCAGTATTTT
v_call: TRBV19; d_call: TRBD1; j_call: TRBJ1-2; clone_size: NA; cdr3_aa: CASSIDRESGYTF; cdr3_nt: TGTGCCAGTAGTATTGACAGGGAAAGCGGCTACACCTTC
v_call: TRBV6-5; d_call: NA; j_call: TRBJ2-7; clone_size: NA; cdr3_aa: CASSHRETYEQYF; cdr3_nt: TGTGCCAGCAGTCACCGGGAGACCTACGAGCAGTACTTC
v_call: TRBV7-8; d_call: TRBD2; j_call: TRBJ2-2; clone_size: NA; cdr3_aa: CASSLATSGNTGELFF; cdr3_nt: TGTGCCAGCAGCTTAGCCACTAGCGGAAACACCGGGGAGCTGTTTTTT
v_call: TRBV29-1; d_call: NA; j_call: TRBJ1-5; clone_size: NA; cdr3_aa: CSVESGRAEYSNQPQHF; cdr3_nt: TGCAGCGTTGAGTCCGGCAGGGCCGAGTATAGCAATCAGCCCCAGCATTTT
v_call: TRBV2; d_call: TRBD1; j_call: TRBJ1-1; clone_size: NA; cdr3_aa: CASRAGQGRGISEAFF; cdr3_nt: TGTGCCAGCAGGGCTGGACAGGGGCGAGGGATCTCTGAAGCTTTCTTT
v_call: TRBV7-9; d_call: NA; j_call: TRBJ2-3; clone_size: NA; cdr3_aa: CASSSPNRGITDTQYF; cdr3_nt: TGTGCCAGCAGCTCCCCGAATCGGGGGATCACAGATACGCAGTATTTT
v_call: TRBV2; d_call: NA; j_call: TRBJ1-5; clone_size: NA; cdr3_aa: CASSDTYSNQPQHF; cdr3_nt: TGTGCCAGCAGTGACACCTATAGCAATCAGCCCCAGCATTTT
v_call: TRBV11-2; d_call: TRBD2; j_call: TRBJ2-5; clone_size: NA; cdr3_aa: CAVVAGVEETQYF; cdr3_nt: TGTGCCGTGGTAGCGGGGGTGGAGGAGACCCAGTACTTC
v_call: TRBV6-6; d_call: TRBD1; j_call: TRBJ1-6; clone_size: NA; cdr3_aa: CASSRGDRQSSYNSPLHF; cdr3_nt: TGTGCCAGCAGTCGAGGGGACAGGCAGAGCTCCTATAATTCACCCCTCCACTTT
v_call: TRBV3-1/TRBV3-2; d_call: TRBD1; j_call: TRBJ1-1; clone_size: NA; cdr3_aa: CASSPGPSGGVEAFF; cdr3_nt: TGTGCCAGCAGCCCCGGTCCATCAGGGGGCGTTGAAGCTTTCTTT
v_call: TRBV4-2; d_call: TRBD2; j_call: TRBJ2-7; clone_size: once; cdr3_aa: CASSQDSGPSYEQYF; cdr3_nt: TGTGCCAGCAGCCAAGATAGCGGGCCGTCCTACGAGCAGTACTTC
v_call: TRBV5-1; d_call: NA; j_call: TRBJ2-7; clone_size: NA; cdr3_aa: CASSLAGISYEQYF; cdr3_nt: TGCGCCAGCAGCTTGGCCGGGATCTCCTACGAGCAGTACTTC
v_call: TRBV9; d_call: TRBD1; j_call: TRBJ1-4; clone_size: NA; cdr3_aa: CASSQSPTGDEKLFF; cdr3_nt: TGTGCCAGCAGCCAGAGCCCGACAGGGGACGAAAAACTGTTTTTT
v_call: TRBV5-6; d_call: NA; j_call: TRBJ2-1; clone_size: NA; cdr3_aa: CASSLPASSEQFF; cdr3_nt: TGTGCCAGCAGCTTGCCAGCGTCGAGTGAGCAGTTCTTC
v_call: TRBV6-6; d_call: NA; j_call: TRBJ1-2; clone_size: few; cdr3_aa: CASTGTRGSTYGYTF; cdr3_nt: TGTGCCAGCACCGGTACCAGGGGAAGTACATATGGCTACACCTTC
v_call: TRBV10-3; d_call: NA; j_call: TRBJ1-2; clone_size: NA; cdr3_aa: CAISDLSGYTF; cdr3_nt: TGTGCCATCAGTGACCTCTCGGGCTACACCTTC
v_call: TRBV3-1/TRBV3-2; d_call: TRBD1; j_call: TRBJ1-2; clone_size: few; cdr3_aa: CASSQDHDRGGYGYTF; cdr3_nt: TGTGCCAGCAGCCAAGACCATGACAGGGGCGGCTATGGCTACACCTTC
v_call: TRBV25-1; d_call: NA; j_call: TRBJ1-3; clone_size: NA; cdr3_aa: CASSAMGLSGNTIYF; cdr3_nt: TGTGCCAGCAGTGCGATGGGGCTATCTGGAAACACCATATATTTT
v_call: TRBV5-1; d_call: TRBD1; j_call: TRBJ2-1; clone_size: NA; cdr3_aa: CASSPGQGNEQFF; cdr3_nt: TGCGCCAGCAGCCCCGGACAGGGCAATGAGCAGTTCTTC
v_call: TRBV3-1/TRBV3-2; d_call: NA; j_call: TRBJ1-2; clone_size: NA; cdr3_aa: CASSLGGYRESGYTF; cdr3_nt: TGTGCCAGCAGCCTCGGTGGATACAGGGAGTCCGGCTACACCTTC
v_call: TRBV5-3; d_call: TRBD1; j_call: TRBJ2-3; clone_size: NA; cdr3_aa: CARSFSQGACDTDTQYF; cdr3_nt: TGTGCCAGAAGCTTTTCCCAGGGGGCCTGCGACACAGATACGCAGTATTTT
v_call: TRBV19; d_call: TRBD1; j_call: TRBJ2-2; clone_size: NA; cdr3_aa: CASSTGQGIAGELFF; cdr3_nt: TGTGCCAGTAGCACGGGACAGGGGATCGCCGGGGAGCTGTTTTTT
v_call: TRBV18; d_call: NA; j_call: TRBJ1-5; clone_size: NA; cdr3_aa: CASSSGVNGQPQHF; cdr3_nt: TGTGCCAGCTCCTCAGGTGTTAACGGCCAGCCCCAGCATTTT
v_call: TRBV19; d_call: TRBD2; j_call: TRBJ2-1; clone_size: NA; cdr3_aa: CASRGRGSGEHEQFF; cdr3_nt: TGTGCCAGTAGAGGCCGTGGTAGCGGGGAACACGAGCAGTTCTTC